This T cell receptor (beta chain) was identified during a study of T cell clonality in common variable immunodeficiency. Clones were read by immunoSEQ multiplex PCR, and TCRdb kept only the in-frame ones, dropping some. The sample contains approximately 81,000 clones, none of them singletons. This clone was detected ten times or more. The CDR3 is cut off 3 residues early in the read; its end comes from the germline J gene. CDR1 DFQATT and CDR2 SNEGSKA come from the germline V gene (reference sequence). J lost 6 bases, V lost 5 bases, and 20 bases had no gene match. The CDR3 has 17 residues. Sequencing was done on a sample of peripheral blood mononuclear cells. The chain joins TRBV20-1 to TRBJ2-7; 9 bases are shared with TRBD1. This receptor was taken from a person aged 18-70 years in good health. The sequenced part of the CDR3 DNA is TGCAGTGCTCAGACGGACAGGGGACCCCCCAGACTATTCGAG. Protein: CSAQTDRGPPRLFE. The entire CDR3 reads CSAQTDRGPPRLFEQYF.